This T cell receptor beta chain emerged from a study of blood T cell repertoires in COVID-19. The V gene end was trimmed by 3 bases and the J gene end by 4 bases; junction bases not matched to a gene: 8. CDR1 and CDR2 from the germline V gene are SGDLS and YYNGEE. The CDR3 is 15 amino acids. Sequencing used immunoSEQ multiplex PCR; TCRdb keeps in-frame clones, though not all of them. The sample includes roughly 200,000 clones, about 86% of them seen just once. V and J are TRBV9 and TRBJ1-1; 8 nucleotides line up with TRBD1. The source material was PBMCs or T cells enriched from blood (not recorded which). This sequence was found in a woman aged 50 to 60 in a cohort exposed to, infected with or recovered from COVID-19 (not recorded which). CDR3 sequence: CASSGPTGVATEAFF. The CDR3, as DNA: TGTGCCAGCAGCGGACCGACAGGGGTGGCCACTGAAGCTTTCTTT.